The next 7 T cell receptor beta chains were all read from a single sample in a study of tumor and adjacent non-tumor tissue in lung cancer. A modified ARM-PCR protocol with three rounds of nested PCR amplified TCRbeta. TCRdb reprocessed the multiplex PCR reads with MiXCR, giving one entry per CDR3 protein. The sample yields more than 85,000 distinct CDR3 sequences, roughly 74% seen once. No cell sorting was done before RNA was extracted from the tissue. The source material was lung tumor tissue. Receptors originate from an older woman with non-small cell lung cancer.

Worth noting for this clonotype: Germline is not matched at one junction end, which may reflect a read error. This sequence joins TRBV4-3 and TRBJ2-7; perhaps TRBD2 as D (5 bases). Germline assignment: CDR1 LGHNA and CDR2 YSLEER. The CDR3 is 13 amino acids. CDR3 DNA: TGCGCCTGCGACTATAACAACTCCTACGAGCAATACTTC. The encoded protein is CACDYNNSYEQYF.

Comment on this clonotype: A junction end diverges from the germline sequence, so it may reflect a read error. In nucleotides, the CDR3 is TGCAGAGCTAGACGTGAAGGGGTTCCCCAAGGGACCCAGTACTTC. It yields the protein CRARREGVPQGTQYF. This chain connects TRBV20-1 to TRBJ2-5; tentatively, D is TRBD1 (5 bases). The CDR3 is 15 amino acids. CDR1 is DFQATT and CDR2 is SNEGSKA in the germline V gene (reference sequence).

Regarding this clonotype: Just one base apart from a much larger clone, this may be a read error. The V call is TRBV4-3, the J call TRBJ2-1; 7 bases map to TRBD2. There are 13 residues in the CDR3. Germline V gene lookup returns CDR1 LGHNA and CDR2 YSLEER. After removal of 4 bases from V and 8 bases from J, the junction contained 5 bases not matched to a gene. DNA for the CDR3: TGCGCCAGCAGCCCCTGCCGGGAGGATGAGCAGTTCTTC. It specifies CASSPCREDEQFF.

This clonotype was picked up a small number of times. A much larger clone differs from this one at a single base, so this may be a read error. The V gene is TRBV4-2, the J gene TRBJ2-2; D is possibly TRBD1 (7 bases). The CDR3 is 16 amino acids. Per the germline V gene, CDR1 is LGHNA and CDR2 is YNFKEQ. CDR3 coding DNA: TGTGTCAGCAGCCAGGGGGGCCGGGGTGGATCCGGGGAGCTGTTTTTT. Encoded protein: CVSSQGGRGGSGELFF.

As to this clonotype: The junction shows a germline mismatch at one end, possibly a read error. V gene TRBV11-2 combines with J gene TRBJ1-3; D unresolved. The CDR3 is made up of 15 amino acids. CDR1 and CDR2 from the germline V gene are SGHAT and FQNNGV. This CDR3 reads CASILSSGRLYTIYF. The CDR3 DNA sequence: TGTGCCAGCATCTTATCATCCGGCCGCTTGTACACCATATATTTT.

Of note for this clonotype: The junction differs from germline at one of its ends, possibly a read error. This chain joins TRBV11-2 and TRBJ1-6; possible D gene TRBD1, 5 bases. CDR1 and CDR2 (germline): SGHAT, FQNNGV. CDR3 length: 15 residues. The CDR3, as DNA: TGTGCCAGCAGCGTAGATATTGCAGGGAGGACACCCCTCCACTTT. This encodes CASSVDIAGRTPLHF. Drawing the rest from reference TRBV11-2 and TRBJ1-6, the complete variable domain is EAGVAQSPRYKIIEKRQSVAFWCNPISGHATLYWYQQILGQGPKLLIQFQNNGVVDDSQLPKDRFSAERLKGVDSTLKIQPAKLEDSAVYLCASSVDIAGRTPLHFGNGTRLTVT.

Comments on this clonotype: Compared with germline, one end of the junction differs, possibly owing to a read error. The chain combines TRBV6-6 with TRBJ1-1; D may be TRBD1 (5 bases). This CDR3 contains 15 residues. The germline CDR1 and CDR2 sequences are MNHNY and SVGAGI (reference sequence). CDR3 loop: CVSNPGGTGNTEALF. The DNA for the CDR3 is TGTGTCAGCAACCCGGGGGGGACGGGGAACACTGAAGCTCTCTTT.